These T cell receptor beta chains were read from a single sample in a study of blood T cell repertoires in COVID-19. The protocol was immunoSEQ multiplex PCR, while the TCRdb copy is restricted to in-frame clones and leaves out a portion. This table holds 170,000 or so clones, approximately 89% found once. The sample comprised PBMCs or T cells enriched from blood (not recorded which). These receptors were taken from a man in his forties who had recovered from COVID-19. The CDR3 runs from the conserved cysteine through the conserved F or W. Fields, in order: clone size, V gene, CDR3 length, J gene, D gene, CDR3 protein, CDR3 DNA. The D gene is left open where the match is weak. A clone size is listed for some rows: how often the clone was seen (once, few, many), or a class if it is expanded.

clone size: .; V gene: TRBV5-1; CDR3 length: 14; J gene: TRBJ1-2; D gene: TRBD1; CDR3 protein: CASSQGQGARGYTF; CDR3 DNA: TGCGCCAGCAGCCAAGGACAGGGGGCACGGGGCTACACCTTC
clone size: once; V gene: TRBV4-2; CDR3 length: 16; J gene: TRBJ2-3; D gene: .; CDR3 protein: CASSQDRGLGLDTQYF; CDR3 DNA: TGTGCCAGCAGCCAAGATCGAGGGCTAGGGCTGGATACGCAGTATTTT
clone size: .; V gene: TRBV28; CDR3 length: 13; J gene: TRBJ1-2; D gene: .; CDR3 protein: CASTLASGYGYTF; CDR3 DNA: TGTGCCAGCACCCTTGCCTCGGGGTATGGCTACACCTTC
clone size: .; V gene: TRBV28; CDR3 length: 11; J gene: TRBJ2-3; D gene: TRBD2; CDR3 protein: CASSLAGGWYF; CDR3 DNA: TGTGCCAGCAGTTTAGCGGGAGGGTGGTATTTT
clone size: .; V gene: TRBV19; CDR3 length: 16; J gene: TRBJ1-1; D gene: .; CDR3 protein: CASTTRGTARTTEAFF; CDR3 DNA: TGTGCCAGTACCACCCGGGGGACGGCCCGGACCACTGAAGCTTTCTTT
clone size: .; V gene: TRBV19; CDR3 length: 16; J gene: TRBJ2-6; D gene: .; CDR3 protein: CASSTHGVSGANVLTF; CDR3 DNA: TGTGCCAGTAGTACCCACGGGGTCTCTGGGGCCAACGTCCTGACTTTC
clone size: .; V gene: TRBV28; CDR3 length: 12; J gene: TRBJ1-2; D gene: .; CDR3 protein: CASTSRSYGYTF; CDR3 DNA: TGTGCCAGCACATCCAGGTCCTATGGCTACACCTTC
clone size: .; V gene: TRBV20-1; CDR3 length: 11; J gene: TRBJ1-2; D gene: .; CDR3 protein: CSGGGANGYTF; CDR3 DNA: TGCAGTGGCGGGGGGGCGAATGGCTACACCTTC
clone size: once; V gene: TRBV16; CDR3 length: 17; J gene: TRBJ2-5; D gene: TRBD1; CDR3 protein: CASSQYRDRGQQETQYF; CDR3 DNA: TGTGCCAGCAGCCAATACCGGGACAGGGGGCAGCAAGAGACCCAGTACTTC
clone size: .; V gene: TRBV3-1/TRBV3-2; CDR3 length: 16; J gene: TRBJ2-3; D gene: TRBD2; CDR3 protein: CASSQHLLSGRATQYF; CDR3 DNA: TGTGCCAGCAGCCAACATCTTTTGAGCGGGAGGGCCACGCAGTATTTT
clone size: few; V gene: TRBV12-5; CDR3 length: 14; J gene: TRBJ1-1; D gene: .; CDR3 protein: CASGLVQMNTEAFF; CDR3 DNA: TGTGCTAGTGGTTTGGTTCAGATGAACACTGAAGCTTTCTTT
clone size: .; V gene: TRBV5-1; CDR3 length: 24; J gene: TRBJ2-1; D gene: .; CDR3 protein: CASSPTGGLSGGRKDSRIYNEQFF; CDR3 DNA: TGCGCCAGCAGCCCGACAGGGGGTCTTAGCGGGGGCCGGAAGGACTCCCGGATCTACAATGAGCAGTTCTTC
clone size: .; V gene: TRBV7-9; CDR3 length: 18; J gene: TRBJ2-1; D gene: .; CDR3 protein: CASSLALQRSLSYNEQFF; CDR3 DNA: TGTGCCAGCAGCTTAGCCCTCCAGCGGAGCCTTTCCTACAATGAGCAGTTCTTC
clone size: .; V gene: TRBV14; CDR3 length: 17; J gene: TRBJ1-6; D gene: .; CDR3 protein: CASSQGQGFWNNSPLHF; CDR3 DNA: TGTGCCAGCAGCCAAGGCCAGGGGTTTTGGAATAATTCACCCCTCCACTTT
clone size: .; V gene: TRBV12-5; CDR3 length: 14; J gene: TRBJ2-7; D gene: .; CDR3 protein: CASGAGPTTYEQYF; CDR3 DNA: TGTGCTAGTGGTGCGGGACCAACTACCTACGAGCAGTACTTC
clone size: .; V gene: TRBV5-1; CDR3 length: 16; J gene: TRBJ1-2; D gene: .; CDR3 protein: CASSLGLGGPNYGYTF; CDR3 DNA: TGCGCCAGCAGCTTGGGTTTAGGAGGCCCGAACTATGGCTACACCTTC
clone size: once; V gene: TRBV11-2; CDR3 length: 15; J gene: TRBJ1-4; D gene: .; CDR3 protein: CASSLTGATNEKLFF; CDR3 DNA: TGTGCCAGCAGTCTGACAGGCGCAACTAATGAAAAACTGTTTTTT
clone size: few; V gene: TRBV18; CDR3 length: 14; J gene: TRBJ1-1; D gene: .; CDR3 protein: CASLQHLGGTEAFF; CDR3 DNA: TGTGCCAGCTTGCAACACCTAGGGGGTACTGAAGCTTTCTTT
clone size: few; V gene: TRBV5-1; CDR3 length: 16; J gene: TRBJ2-1; D gene: TRBD1; CDR3 protein: CASSLGRQGPYNEQFF; CDR3 DNA: TGCGCCAGCAGCCTAGGGAGACAGGGCCCCTACAATGAGCAGTTCTTC
clone size: many; V gene: TRBV30; CDR3 length: 14; J gene: TRBJ2-7; D gene: TRBD1; CDR3 protein: CAWSEAGGYYEQYF; CDR3 DNA: TGTGCCTGGAGTGAGGCAGGGGGCTACTACGAGCAGTACTTC
clone size: .; V gene: TRBV29-1; CDR3 length: 10; J gene: TRBJ1-1; D gene: TRBD1; CDR3 protein: CSVTGTGAFF; CDR3 DNA: TGCAGCGTCACCGGGACAGGGGCTTTCTTT
clone size: .; V gene: TRBV6-5; CDR3 length: 14; J gene: TRBJ1-6; D gene: .; CDR3 protein: CAISIDSPNSPLHF; CDR3 DNA: TGTGCCATCTCTATCGACAGCCCTAATTCACCCCTCCACTTT
clone size: once; V gene: TRBV7-3; CDR3 length: 12; J gene: TRBJ2-3; D gene: .; CDR3 protein: CASSSTGDTQYF; CDR3 DNA: TGTGCCAGCAGCTCGACGGGGGATACGCAGTATTTT
clone size: .; V gene: TRBV10-2; CDR3 length: 16; J gene: TRBJ2-1; D gene: TRBD2; CDR3 protein: CASTGLAGESYNEQFF; CDR3 DNA: TGCGCCAGCACAGGACTAGCGGGAGAAAGCTACAATGAGCAGTTCTTC
clone size: .; V gene: TRBV2; CDR3 length: 15; J gene: TRBJ2-3; D gene: .; CDR3 protein: CASGGGPRGRNTQYF; CDR3 DNA: TGTGCCAGCGGGGGCGGCCCAAGAGGGCGGAATACGCAGTATTTT
clone size: .; V gene: TRBV6-2/TRBV6-3; CDR3 length: 15; J gene: TRBJ2-1; D gene: .; CDR3 protein: CASSDTGNPYNEQFF; CDR3 DNA: TGTGCCAGCAGTGACACAGGGAACCCTTACAATGAGCAGTTCTTC
clone size: few; V gene: TRBV5-1; CDR3 length: 17; J gene: TRBJ1-2; D gene: TRBD1; CDR3 protein: CASSFFPGGASNYGYTF; CDR3 DNA: TGCGCCAGCAGCTTCTTCCCAGGGGGCGCATCTAACTATGGCTACACCTTC
clone size: once; V gene: TRBV6-6; CDR3 length: 15; J gene: TRBJ2-2; D gene: TRBD1; CDR3 protein: CASRWGTGVAGELFF; CDR3 DNA: TGTGCCAGCAGATGGGGGACAGGCGTGGCCGGGGAGCTGTTTTTT
clone size: .; V gene: TRBV5-1; CDR3 length: 12; J gene: TRBJ2-7; D gene: .; CDR3 protein: CASSLSGYEQYF; CDR3 DNA: TGCGCCAGCAGCCTCTCGGGGTACGAGCAGTACTTC
clone size: .; V gene: TRBV6-5; CDR3 length: 15; J gene: TRBJ1-2; D gene: TRBD1; CDR3 protein: CASSDRGLANYGYTF; CDR3 DNA: TGTGCCAGCTCGGACAGGGGCTTAGCTAACTATGGCTACACCTTC
clone size: .; V gene: TRBV19; CDR3 length: 12; J gene: TRBJ2-3; D gene: .; CDR3 protein: CASSVREDTQYF; CDR3 DNA: TGTGCCAGTAGTGTCAGGGAAGATACGCAGTATTTT
clone size: once; V gene: TRBV3-1/TRBV3-2; CDR3 length: 16; J gene: TRBJ1-6; D gene: .; CDR3 protein: CASSQDLRGGGSPLHF; CDR3 DNA: TGTGCCAGCAGCCAAGATCTACGGGGGGGAGGATCACCCCTCCACTTT
clone size: once; V gene: TRBV5-1; CDR3 length: 14; J gene: TRBJ1-4; D gene: TRBD1; CDR3 protein: CASSEDRPQEKLFF; CDR3 DNA: TGCGCCAGCAGCGAGGACAGGCCTCAAGAAAAACTGTTTTTT
clone size: .; V gene: TRBV16; CDR3 length: 15; J gene: TRBJ2-5; D gene: .; CDR3 protein: CASSQSRGYQETQYF; CDR3 DNA: TGTGCCAGCAGCCAATCGCGCGGGTACCAAGAGACCCAGTACTTC
clone size: .; V gene: TRBV19; CDR3 length: 10; J gene: TRBJ1-4; D gene: .; CDR3 protein: CASKSEKLFF; CDR3 DNA: TGTGCCAGTAAAAGCGAAAAACTGTTTTTT
clone size: .; V gene: TRBV5-8; CDR3 length: 14; J gene: TRBJ2-2; D gene: .; CDR3 protein: CASRLPGDTGELFF; CDR3 DNA: TGTGCCAGCAGACTCCCCGGGGACACCGGGGAGCTGTTTTTT
clone size: .; V gene: TRBV9; CDR3 length: 12; J gene: TRBJ2-3; D gene: .; CDR3 protein: CASSVDLDTQYF; CDR3 DNA: TGTGCCAGCAGCGTAGACTTAGATACGCAGTATTTT
clone size: once; V gene: TRBV7-8; CDR3 length: 14; J gene: TRBJ2-7; D gene: .; CDR3 protein: CASSKRTRDYEQYF; CDR3 DNA: TGTGCCAGCAGCAAACGAACGAGAGACTACGAGCAGTACTTC
clone size: .; V gene: TRBV19; CDR3 length: 12; J gene: TRBJ1-2; D gene: TRBD1; CDR3 protein: CASRTGDYGYTF; CDR3 DNA: TGTGCCAGTAGGACAGGGGACTATGGCTACACCTTC
clone size: .; V gene: TRBV27; CDR3 length: 13; J gene: TRBJ2-7; D gene: TRBD1; CDR3 protein: CASSRGPADEQYF; CDR3 DNA: TGTGCCAGCAGCAGGGGGCCCGCGGACGAGCAGTACTTC
clone size: few; V gene: TRBV7-9; CDR3 length: 18; J gene: TRBJ1-2; D gene: TRBD1; CDR3 protein: CASSPTGTQGRGPYGYTF; CDR3 DNA: TGTGCCAGCAGCCCGACAGGGACGCAGGGGCGAGGCCCCTATGGCTACACCTTC
clone size: few; V gene: TRBV30; CDR3 length: 14; J gene: TRBJ1-2; D gene: TRBD1; CDR3 protein: CAWTRDSHIYGYTF; CDR3 DNA: TGTGCCTGGACCCGGGACAGCCACATCTATGGCTACACCTTC
clone size: .; V gene: TRBV19; CDR3 length: 18; J gene: TRBJ1-5; D gene: .; CDR3 protein: CASSIGVGGGYSNQPQHF; CDR3 DNA: TGTGCCAGTAGTATAGGGGTGGGAGGGGGGTATAGCAATCAGCCCCAGCATTTT
clone size: once; V gene: TRBV12-5; CDR3 length: 13; J gene: TRBJ1-1; D gene: .; CDR3 protein: CASGLAQFTEAFF; CDR3 DNA: TGTGCTAGTGGTTTGGCTCAGTTCACTGAAGCTTTCTTT
clone size: once; V gene: TRBV2; CDR3 length: 13; J gene: TRBJ1-5; D gene: .; CDR3 protein: CASRWETGQPQHF; CDR3 DNA: TGTGCCAGCCGCTGGGAGACGGGTCAGCCCCAGCATTTT
clone size: .; V gene: TRBV29-1; CDR3 length: 13; J gene: TRBJ1-5; D gene: .; CDR3 protein: CSVALGGNQPQHF; CDR3 DNA: TGCAGCGTTGCCCTAGGGGGCAATCAGCCCCAGCATTTT
clone size: .; V gene: TRBV6-5; CDR3 length: 14; J gene: TRBJ1-2; D gene: TRBD1; CDR3 protein: CASSYTGTGNGYTF; CDR3 DNA: TGTGCCAGCAGTTACACCGGGACAGGGAATGGCTACACCTTC
clone size: .; V gene: TRBV5-1; CDR3 length: 13; J gene: TRBJ1-2; D gene: TRBD1; CDR3 protein: CASSLEGARGYTF; CDR3 DNA: TGCGCCAGCAGCTTGGAGGGGGCGCGCGGCTACACCTTC
clone size: .; V gene: TRBV10-3; CDR3 length: 15; J gene: TRBJ1-5; D gene: .; CDR3 protein: CAISGFGTPNQPQHF; CDR3 DNA: TGTGCCATCAGTGGGTTTGGGACACCCAATCAGCCCCAGCATTTT
clone size: .; V gene: TRBV6-5; CDR3 length: 14; J gene: TRBJ2-5; D gene: TRBD1; CDR3 protein: CASSPGTGVETQYF; CDR3 DNA: TGTGCCAGCAGTCCCGGGACAGGGGTAGAGACCCAGTACTTC
clone size: .; V gene: TRBV5-1; CDR3 length: 14; J gene: TRBJ1-2; D gene: .; CDR3 protein: CASSLGTGPQGYTF; CDR3 DNA: TGCGCCAGCAGCTTGGGTACAGGGCCGCAGGGCTACACCTTC
clone size: .; V gene: TRBV6-5; CDR3 length: 13; J gene: TRBJ2-5; D gene: .; CDR3 protein: CASSSDNRETQYF; CDR3 DNA: TGTGCCAGCAGCTCCGACAACCGGGAGACCCAGTACTTC
clone size: .; V gene: TRBV19; CDR3 length: 12; J gene: TRBJ2-1; D gene: .; CDR3 protein: CASSIGSSEQFF; CDR3 DNA: TGTGCCAGTAGTATAGGTTCCTCGGAGCAGTTCTTC
clone size: .; V gene: TRBV5-4; CDR3 length: 14; J gene: TRBJ2-2; D gene: TRBD2; CDR3 protein: CASSGGGSTGELFF; CDR3 DNA: TGTGCCAGCAGCGGCGGGGGGTCCACCGGGGAGCTGTTTTTT
clone size: few; V gene: TRBV7-9; CDR3 length: 16; J gene: TRBJ1-2; D gene: TRBD1; CDR3 protein: CASSLRDRGSNYGYTF; CDR3 DNA: TGTGCCAGCAGCTTAAGGGACAGGGGCTCGAACTATGGCTACACCTTC
clone size: .; V gene: TRBV5-1; CDR3 length: 16; J gene: TRBJ2-2; D gene: TRBD1; CDR3 protein: CASSEQGFRSTGELFF; CDR3 DNA: TGCGCCAGCAGCGAACAGGGGTTCCGGTCCACCGGGGAGCTGTTTTTT
clone size: .; V gene: TRBV5-4; CDR3 length: 14; J gene: TRBJ1-1; D gene: TRBD1; CDR3 protein: CASSPPDRVTEAFF; CDR3 DNA: TGTGCCAGCAGCCCGCCTGACAGGGTGACCGAAGCTTTCTTT
clone size: .; V gene: TRBV11-2; CDR3 length: 14; J gene: TRBJ2-7; D gene: .; CDR3 protein: CASSLAGSSYEQYF; CDR3 DNA: TGTGCCAGCAGCTTAGCGGGGAGCTCCTACGAGCAGTACTTC
clone size: .; V gene: TRBV12-3/TRBV12-4; CDR3 length: 12; J gene: TRBJ2-2; D gene: .; CDR3 protein: CASSQGGEELFF; CDR3 DNA: TGTGCCAGCAGCCAGGGCGGCGAGGAGCTGTTTTTT
clone size: .; V gene: TRBV7-6; CDR3 length: 17; J gene: TRBJ2-2; D gene: TRBD1; CDR3 protein: CASSLPTGQEEAGELFF; CDR3 DNA: TGTGCCAGCAGCTTACCCACTGGACAGGAGGAAGCCGGGGAGCTGTTTTTT